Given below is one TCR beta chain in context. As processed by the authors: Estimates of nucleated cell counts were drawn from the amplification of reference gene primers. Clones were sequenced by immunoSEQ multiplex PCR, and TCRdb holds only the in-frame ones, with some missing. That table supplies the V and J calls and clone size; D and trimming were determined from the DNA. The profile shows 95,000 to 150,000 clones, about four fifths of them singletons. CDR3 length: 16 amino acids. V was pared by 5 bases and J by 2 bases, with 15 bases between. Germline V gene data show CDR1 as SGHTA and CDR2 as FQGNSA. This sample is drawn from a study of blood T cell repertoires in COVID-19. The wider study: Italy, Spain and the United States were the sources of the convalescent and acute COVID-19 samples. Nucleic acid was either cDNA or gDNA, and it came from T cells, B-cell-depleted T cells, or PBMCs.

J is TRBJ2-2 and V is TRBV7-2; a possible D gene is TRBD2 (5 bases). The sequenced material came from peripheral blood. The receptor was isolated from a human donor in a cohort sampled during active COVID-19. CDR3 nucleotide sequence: TGTGCCAGCAGCCCCCCTAACGGGGTCAACACCGGGGAGCTGTTTTTT. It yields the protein CASSPPNGVNTGELFF.